The entry that follows covers one T cell receptor (beta chain) sequence. CDR3 size: 16 residues. Germline V gene lookup returns CDR1 SNHLY and CDR2 FYNNEI. V gave up 5 bases and J gave up 0 bases; unmatched junction bases: 7. Authors' data handling: Researchers report that nucleated cell counts were estimated from reference gene primer amplification. Using immunoSEQ multiplex PCR, the repertoire was profiled, and TCRdb retains in-frame clones only, with some absent. That table gives V, J and clone size, and the DNA gave D and trimming. The sample lists around 120,000 clones, approximately 68% occurring once. The data originate from a study of blood T cell repertoires in COVID-19. For the study at large: The United States, Italy and Spain provided the acute and convalescent COVID-19 samples. T cells, B-cell-depleted T cells, or PBMCs supplied cDNA or gDNA.

The clonotype originates from a woman in her sixties or seventies with acute or convalescent COVID-19. Sequencing input: peripheral blood. The V gene is TRBV2, the J gene TRBJ2-1, with 7 bases matching TRBD2. The CDR3 here is CASSPRGEGSYNEQFF. CDR3 nucleotide sequence: TGTGCCAGCAGTCCACGCGGGGAGGGCTCCTACAATGAGCAGTTCTTC.